This T cell receptor beta chain was sequenced for a study of persistence of HIV-infected CD4 T cells. The CDR3 sequence is 13 residues long. CDR1 and CDR2 from the germline V gene are SGHTA and FQGNSA. The V segment lost 3 bases and the J segment 6 bases; nucleotides outside the gene matches: 1. Concerning this clone itself: The antigen remains undetermined.

Nonspecific anti-CD3/anti-CD28 bead stimulation represents the broad CD4+ T cell repertoire. Sorting selected CD4+ T cells upregulating both CD40 ligand and CD69. Findings and caveats of the study: Proviral oligoclonality tracked with TCR oligoclonality within the same sorted cells. Degenerate expanded CDR3beta sequences were enriched among CMV- and Gag-responding cells.

The immunoSEQ assay was version 4, run in survey mode. Only in-frame clones appear in the TCRdb table, and some are missing; sequencing was by immunoSEQ multiplex PCR. This table has roughly 41,000 clones, about nine tenths appearing once. J is TRBJ1-5 and V is TRBV7-2; 8 bases agree with TRBD1. This receptor was identified in an adult man with HIV who was CMV-seropositive. The sequencing here drew on CD4+ T cells sorted from PBMCs after roughly 18-hour stimulation, taken from a patient who received antiretroviral therapy. The CDR3 DNA sequence: TGTGCCAGCAGCTTTGACAGGGGTCAGCCCCAGCATTTT. Protein product: CASSFDRGQPQHF. Supplemented by reference TRBV7-2 and TRBJ1-5, the full variable domain reads GAGVSQSPSNKVTEKGKDVELRCDPISGHTALYWYRQSLGQGLEFLIYFQGNSAPDKSGLPSDRFSAERTGGSVSTLTIQRTQQEDSAVYLCASSFDRGQPQHFGDGTRLSIL.